The clone carrying this T cell receptor beta chain has only a few counts. The antigen is unknown. Scientists ran DNA taken from cultured CD4+ T cells through the Oncomine TCR Beta short-read assay for sequencing. TCRdb re-called the PCR reads through MiXCR, storing one row per CDR3 protein. The top ten hold roughly 13% of the sample, which has roughly 12,000 distinct CDR3 sequences, around 50% seen once. Treatment indicated: approximately 11-day PBMC culture with coronavirus spike peptide pools or control peptides (ViraFEST assay). V was clipped by 0 bases and J by 10 bases, with 13 bases between them. The length of the CDR3 is 15 residues. CDR1 and CDR2 from the germline V gene are LNHNV and YYDKDF (reference sequence). These data come from a study of vaccination and CD4 T cells after COVID-19. Looking at the study overall: Sampling that followed vaccination took place a median approximately 76 days after dose two, within a range of 14 to 241.

Input material: CD4+ T cells from blood, cultured in vitro. The rearrangement links TRBV15 to TRBJ1-6; unclear D gene. This receptor was identified in a human donor who had recovered from COVID-19. CDR3 nucleotides: TGTGCCACCAGCAGAGATCGGCTAGCGGGGTCACCCCTCCACTTT. Translation gives CATSRDRLAGSPLHF. Variable domain in full (rest from reference TRBV15 and TRBJ1-6): DAMVIQNPRYQVTQFGKPVTLSCSQTLNHNVMYWYQQKSSQAPKLLFHYYDKDFNNEADTPDNFQSRRPNTSFCFLDIRSPGLGDTAMYLCATSRDRLAGSPLHFGNGTRLTVT.